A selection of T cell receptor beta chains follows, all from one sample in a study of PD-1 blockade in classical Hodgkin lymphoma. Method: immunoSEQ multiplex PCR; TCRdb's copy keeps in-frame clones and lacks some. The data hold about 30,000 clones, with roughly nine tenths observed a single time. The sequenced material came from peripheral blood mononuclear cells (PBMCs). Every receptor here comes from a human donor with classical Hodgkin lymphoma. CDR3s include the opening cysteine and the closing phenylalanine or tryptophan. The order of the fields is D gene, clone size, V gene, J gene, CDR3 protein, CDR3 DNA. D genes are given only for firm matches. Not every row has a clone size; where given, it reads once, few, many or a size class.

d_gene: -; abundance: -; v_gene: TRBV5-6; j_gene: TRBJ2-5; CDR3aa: CASSLTAIQETQYF; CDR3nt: TGTGCCAGCAGCTTGACAGCGATCCAAGAGACCCAGTACTTC
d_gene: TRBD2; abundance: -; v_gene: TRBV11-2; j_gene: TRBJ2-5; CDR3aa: CASSTGLAGTQETQYF; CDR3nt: TGTGCCAGCAGCACGGGACTAGCGGGAACCCAAGAGACCCAGTACTTC
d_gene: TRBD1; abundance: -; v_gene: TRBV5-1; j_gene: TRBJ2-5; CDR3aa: CASSFGTGLPQETQYF; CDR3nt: TGCGCCAGCAGCTTCGGGACAGGCCTACCTCAAGAGACCCAGTACTTC
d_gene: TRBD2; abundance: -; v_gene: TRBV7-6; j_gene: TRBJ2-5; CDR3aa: CASSRGTSGSLAETQYF; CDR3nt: TGTGCCAGCAGCCGGGGGACTAGCGGGAGTCTGGCGGAGACCCAGTACTTC
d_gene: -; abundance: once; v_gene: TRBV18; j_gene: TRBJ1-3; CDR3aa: CASSPGTENTIYF; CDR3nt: TGTGCCAGCTCACCAGGGACCGAAAACACCATATATTTT
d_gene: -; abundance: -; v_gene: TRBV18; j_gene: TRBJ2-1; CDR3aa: CASSPLEGWSEQFF; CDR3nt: TGTGCCAGCTCACCGCTGGAGGGATGGAGTGAGCAGTTCTTC
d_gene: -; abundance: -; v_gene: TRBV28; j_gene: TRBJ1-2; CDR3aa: CATRARPYGYTF; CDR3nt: TGTGCCACCAGAGCTAGACCCTATGGCTACACCTTC
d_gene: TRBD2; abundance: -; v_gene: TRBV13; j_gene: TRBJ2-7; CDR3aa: CASSSPGTSIHEQYF; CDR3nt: TGTGCCAGCAGCTCCCCCGGGACTAGCATCCACGAGCAGTACTTC
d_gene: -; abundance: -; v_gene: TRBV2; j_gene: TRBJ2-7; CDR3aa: CANRDTSYEQYF; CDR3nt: TGTGCCAACCGGGACACCTCCTACGAGCAGTACTTC
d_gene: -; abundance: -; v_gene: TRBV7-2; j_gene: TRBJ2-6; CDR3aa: CASSRFGANVLTF; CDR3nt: TGTGCCAGCAGCCGCTTCGGGGCCAACGTCCTGACTTTC
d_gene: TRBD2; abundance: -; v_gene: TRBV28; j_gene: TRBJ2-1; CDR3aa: CASSLLAGGYEQFF; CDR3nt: TGTGCCAGCAGTTTGTTAGCGGGGGGGTATGAGCAGTTCTTC
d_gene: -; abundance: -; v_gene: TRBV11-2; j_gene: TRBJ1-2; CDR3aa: CASSPLSGARGYGYTF; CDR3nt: TGTGCCAGCAGCCCCTTATCAGGGGCGAGAGGGTATGGCTACACCTTC
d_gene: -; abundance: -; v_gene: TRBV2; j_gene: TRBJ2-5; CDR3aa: CASSDPPGYNPSQYF; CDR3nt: TGTGCCAGCAGTGATCCGCCGGGCTACAACCCTTCCCAGTACTTC
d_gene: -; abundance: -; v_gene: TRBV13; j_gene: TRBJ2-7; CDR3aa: CASSLGRQAPVQYF; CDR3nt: TGTGCCAGCAGCTTAGGTAGGCAAGCTCCCGTACAGTACTTC
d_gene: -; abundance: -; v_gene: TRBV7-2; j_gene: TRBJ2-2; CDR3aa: CASSLAGTTNTGELFF; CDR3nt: TGTGCCAGCAGCTTAGCCGGGACAACGAACACCGGGGAGCTGTTTTTT
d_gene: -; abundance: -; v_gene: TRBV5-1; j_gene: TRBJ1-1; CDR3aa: CASSPGFGGSGTEAFF; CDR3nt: TGCGCCAGCAGCCCTGGCTTTGGGGGAAGTGGCACTGAAGCTTTCTTT
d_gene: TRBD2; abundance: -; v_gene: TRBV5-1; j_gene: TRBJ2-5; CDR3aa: CASSLEASGRAGETQYF; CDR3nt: TGCGCCAGCAGCTTGGAGGCTAGCGGGAGGGCCGGGGAGACCCAGTACTTC
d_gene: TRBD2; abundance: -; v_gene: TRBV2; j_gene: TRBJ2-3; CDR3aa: CASSGTSGSDTQYF; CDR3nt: TGTGCCAGCTCAGGGACTAGCGGGTCAGATACGCAGTATTTT
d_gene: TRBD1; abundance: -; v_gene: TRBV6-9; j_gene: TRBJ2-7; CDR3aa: CASSYSVGQEGEQYF; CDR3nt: TGTGCCAGCAGTTACTCCGTGGGACAGGAGGGCGAGCAGTACTTC
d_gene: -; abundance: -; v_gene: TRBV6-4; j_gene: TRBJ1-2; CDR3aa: CASSPTGASYGYTF; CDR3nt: TGTGCCAGCAGTCCGACAGGAGCTAGCTATGGCTACACCTTC
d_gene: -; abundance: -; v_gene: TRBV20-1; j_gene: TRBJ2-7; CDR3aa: CSATAAYEQYF; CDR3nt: TGCTCGGCGACGGCTGCCTACGAGCAGTACTTC
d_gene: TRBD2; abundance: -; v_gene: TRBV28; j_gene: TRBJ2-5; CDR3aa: CASSPGGRETQYF; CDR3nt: TGTGCCAGCAGCCCGGGGGGGCGGGAGACCCAGTACTTC
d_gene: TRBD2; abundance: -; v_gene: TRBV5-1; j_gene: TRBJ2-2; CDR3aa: CASSFGLAGNTGELFF; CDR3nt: TGCGCCAGCAGCTTCGGACTAGCGGGGAACACCGGGGAGCTGTTTTTT
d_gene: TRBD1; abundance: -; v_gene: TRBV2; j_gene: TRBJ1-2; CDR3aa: CASTVRGQGSYGYTF; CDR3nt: TGTGCCAGCACCGTTAGGGGACAGGGGAGCTATGGCTACACCTTC
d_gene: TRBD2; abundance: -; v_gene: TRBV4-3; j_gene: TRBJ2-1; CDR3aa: CASSQVPSGGYNEQFF; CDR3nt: TGCGCCAGCAGCCAAGTGCCTAGCGGGGGATACAATGAGCAGTTCTTC
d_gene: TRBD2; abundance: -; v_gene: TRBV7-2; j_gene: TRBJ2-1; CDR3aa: CASSLAITSGGYEQFF; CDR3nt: TGTGCCAGCAGCTTAGCGATTACTAGCGGGGGGTACGAGCAGTTCTTC
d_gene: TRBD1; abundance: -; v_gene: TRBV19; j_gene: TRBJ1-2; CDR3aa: CASSSDRAVGGYTF; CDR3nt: TGTGCCAGTAGTTCGGACAGGGCTGTTGGTGGCTACACCTTC
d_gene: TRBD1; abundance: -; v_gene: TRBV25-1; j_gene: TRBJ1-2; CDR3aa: CASSEFGTDYGYTF; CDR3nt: TGTGCCAGCAGTGAATTTGGGACAGACTATGGCTACACCTTC
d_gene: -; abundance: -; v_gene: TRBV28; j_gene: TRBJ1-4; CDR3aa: CASSPPGRGEEKLFF; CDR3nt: TGTGCCAGCAGTCCCCCGGGGAGGGGGGAAGAAAAACTGTTTTTT
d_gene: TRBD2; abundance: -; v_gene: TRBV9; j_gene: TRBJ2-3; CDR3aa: CASSVSPRGTSGSLADTQYF; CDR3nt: TGTGCCAGCAGCGTATCGCCTAGGGGTACTAGCGGGAGTTTGGCAGATACGCAGTATTTT
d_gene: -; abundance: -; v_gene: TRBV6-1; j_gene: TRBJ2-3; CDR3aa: CASSARDGSTDTQYF; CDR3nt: TGTGCCAGCAGTGCCCGGGACGGAAGCACAGATACGCAGTATTTT
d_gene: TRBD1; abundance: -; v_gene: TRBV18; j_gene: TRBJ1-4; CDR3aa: CASSGGQGAATNEKLFF; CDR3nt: TGTGCCAGCTCGGGAGGACAGGGGGCGGCAACTAATGAAAAACTGTTTTTT
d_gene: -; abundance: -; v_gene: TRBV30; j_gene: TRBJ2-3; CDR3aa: CAWTTGVGSTDTQYF; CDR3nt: TGTGCCTGGACCACTGGGGTTGGGAGCACAGATACGCAGTATTTT
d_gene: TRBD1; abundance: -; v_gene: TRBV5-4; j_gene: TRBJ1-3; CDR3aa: CASSPTGGGGNTIYF; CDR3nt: TGTGCCAGCAGCCCTACAGGGGGCGGCGGAAACACCATATATTTT
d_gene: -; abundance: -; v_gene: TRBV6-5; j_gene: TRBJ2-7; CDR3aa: CASSYSISAEGYEQYF; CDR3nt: TGTGCCAGCAGTTACTCGATTTCAGCCGAGGGGTACGAGCAGTACTTC
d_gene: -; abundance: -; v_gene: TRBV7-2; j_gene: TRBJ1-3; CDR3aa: CASSGQSSGNTIYF; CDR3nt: TGTGCCAGCTCAGGACAGAGCTCTGGAAACACCATATATTTT
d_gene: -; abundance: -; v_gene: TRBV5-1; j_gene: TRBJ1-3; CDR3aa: CASSEGRSGNTIYF; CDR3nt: TGCGCCAGCAGCGAGGGCAGATCTGGAAACACCATATATTTT
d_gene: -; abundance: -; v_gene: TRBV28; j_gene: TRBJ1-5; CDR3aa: CASSLPRAYSNQPQHF; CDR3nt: TGTGCCAGCAGTTTACCGCGAGCATATAGCAATCAGCCCCAGCATTTT
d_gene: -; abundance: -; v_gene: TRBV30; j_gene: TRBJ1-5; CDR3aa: CAWSRDSNQPQHF; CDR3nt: TGTGCCTGGAGTCGAGATAGCAATCAGCCCCAGCATTTT
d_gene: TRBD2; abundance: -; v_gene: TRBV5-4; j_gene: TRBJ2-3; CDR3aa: CASSPGTSGLLTDTQYF; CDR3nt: TGTGCCAGCAGCCCCGGGACTAGCGGACTACTCACAGATACGCAGTATTTT
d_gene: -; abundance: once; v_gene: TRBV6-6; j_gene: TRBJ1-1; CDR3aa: CASSYSRTGDTEAFF; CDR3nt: TGTGCCAGCAGTTACTCGAGGACCGGGGACACTGAAGCTTTCTTT
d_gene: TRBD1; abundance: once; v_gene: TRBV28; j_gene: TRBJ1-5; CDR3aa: CASSLAGTGHQPQHF; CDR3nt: TGTGCCAGCAGTTTAGCCGGGACAGGGCATCAGCCCCAGCATTTT
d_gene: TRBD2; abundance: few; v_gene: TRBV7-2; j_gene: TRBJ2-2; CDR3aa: CASSLGLAGRELFF; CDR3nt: TGTGCCAGCAGCTTAGGACTAGCGGGTCGGGAGCTGTTTTTT
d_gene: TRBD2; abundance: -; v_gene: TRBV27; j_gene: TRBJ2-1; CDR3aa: CASRLSGRAYNEQFF; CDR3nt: TGTGCCAGCAGACTTAGCGGGAGAGCCTACAATGAGCAGTTCTTC